The 32 T cell receptor beta chains below come from one sample, sequenced in a study of T-cell reconstitution after alpha-beta-depleted transplantation in children. Unique molecular identifiers were used to barcode this TCRbeta library. MiXCR was run by TCRdb on the PCR reads, yielding one entry per CDR3 protein. The data hold hundreds of thousands of distinct CDR3 sequences, with 10% to 15% observed a single time. Sequences were derived from PBMCs, mostly from graft donor cells, sampled 360 days after TCRalphabeta/CD19-depleted stem cell transplant. Receptors were obtained from a male patient younger than 18 who had a stem cell transplant for acute myeloid leukemia, so the T cells may come from the graft donor.

This rearrangement joins TRBV3-1 to TRBJ2-7, with 9 bases lining up with TRBD1. J gave up 5 bases and V 2 bases, and 7 bases lay outside the gene matches. The CDR3 length is 15 residues. Germline CDR1 is LGHDT and CDR2 is YNNKEL (reference sequence). CDR3 DNA sequence: TGTGCCAGCAGCCAATACAGGGGGCTGGGAGACGAGCAGTACTTC. It is translated as CASSQYRGLGDEQYF.

The rearrangement links TRBV10-3 to TRBJ2-2, with D possibly TRBD2 on 6 matching bases. V lost 6 bases, J lost 3 bases, and 11 bases lay in between. Germline V CDR1 and CDR2: ENHRY, SYGVKD. This CDR3 is 14 amino acids long. The CDR3 reads CAISRDFYTGELFF. DNA of the CDR3: TGTGCCATCAGCCGGGACTTTTACACCGGGGAGCTGTTTTTT.

There are a few counts of this clonotype. V usage is TRBV25-1 and J usage is TRBJ1-6, with D possibly matching TRBD1 (6 bases). Between the trimmed V and J ends, which lost 4 bases and 0 bases, there was a span of 13 bases. Germline values: CDR1 MGHDK, CDR2 SYGVNS. The CDR3 contains 17 residues. The CDR3 bases are TGTGCCAGCAGTGGTGGGGGCAGGAGCTCCTATAATTCACCCCTCCACTTT. The encoded protein is CASSGGGRSSYNSPLHF.

This clonotype occurred many times. This chain connects TRBV11-2 to TRBJ2-7; 14 positions match TRBD2. The CDR3 has 18 residues. Per germline, CDR1 SGHAT and CDR2 FQNNGV. The V and J ends lost 7 bases and 5 bases, in that order; junction bases with no gene match: 16. CDR3 sequence (DNA): TGTGCCAGCAACGCCGGGCGACTAGCGGGAGGGTCCTTCCACGAGCAGTACTTC. Residues: CASNAGRLAGGSFHEQYF.

This clonotype was seen more than once but under ten times. The chain links TRBV28 to TRBJ2-1; D may correspond to TRBD1 or TRBD2 (5 bases each). There are 15 residues in the CDR3. With 3 bases removed from V and 3 bases from J, the gap between germline ends came to 12 bases. Germline V gene data show CDR1 as MDHEN and CDR2 as SYDVKM. The CDR3 sequence: CASSFRDAVYNEQFF. The DNA for the CDR3 is TGTGCCAGCAGTTTCAGGGACGCCGTCTACAATGAGCAGTTCTTC.

This clonotype showed up just a few times. The rearrangement uses TRBV2 and TRBJ1-3; D might be TRBD1 (6 bases). The CDR3 contains 15 residues. V was pared by 5 bases and J by 2 bases, with 13 bases between. Germline CDR1 reads SNHLY; CDR2 reads FYNNEI. CDR3 DNA sequence: TGTGCCAGCAGTCCCTTAGGGGGGCCTGGAAACACCATATATTTT. This gives the protein CASSPLGGPGNTIYF.

The chain joins TRBV29-1 to TRBJ2-7; the D gene is possibly TRBD2 (6 bases). V was cut by 4 bases and J by 0 bases, with 13 bases left in between. Germline CDR1 reads SQVTM; CDR2 reads ANQGSEA. The CDR3 is 14 amino acids. DNA for the CDR3: TGCAGCGTTGCACCAGGGACTTCCTCCTACGAGCAGTACTTC. Amino acid sequence: CSVAPGTSSYEQYF.

This clonotype was counted a few times. The chain combines TRBV12-3 or TRBV12-4 with TRBJ1-6, with D unclear. This CDR3 spans 15 amino acids. Trimming took off 2 bases at V and 4 bases at J, with 9 bases between the two ends. CDR3 region: CASSLREKYNSPLHF. The CDR3 bases are TGTGCCAGCAGTTTAAGGGAAAAGTATAATTCACCCCTCCACTTT.

This clonotype occurred a few times. This rearrangement joins TRBV30 to TRBJ1-1; a weak D match, TRBD1 (5 bases). The CDR3 has 12 amino acids. The germline gives CDR1 GTSNPN, CDR2 SVGIG (reference sequence). In nucleotides, the CDR3 is TGTGGGGTGAGACAGTGGAACACTGAAGCTTTCTTT. It translates to CGVRQWNTEAFF.

This clonotype was seen a handful of times. This rearrangement joins TRBV4-2 to TRBJ1-4; 7 nucleotides line up with TRBD1. The V and J ends lost 3 bases and 14 bases, in that order; junction bases with no gene match: 6. The V gene's germline CDR1 is LGHNA and CDR2 YNFKEQ. The CDR3 spans 12 residues. The CDR3 sequence is CASSHYRGHLFF. CDR3 DNA sequence: TGTGCCAGCAGCCATTACAGGGGACATCTGTTTTTT.

DNA of the CDR3: TGTGCCAGCAGCTCCTGGACTAGCGGATACGAGCAGTACTTC. As protein: CASSSWTSGYEQYF. The V gene is TRBV7-6, the J gene TRBJ2-7, with TRBD2 matching 10 bases. CDR3 length: 14 residues. CDR1 is SGHVS and CDR2 is FNYEAQ in the germline V gene. Germline trimming cut 4 bases from V and 4 bases from J; bases unmatched to any gene: 4.

This clonotype was counted between two and nine times. The chain joins TRBV18 to TRBJ2-5; unclear D gene. This CDR3 comprises 14 residues. Per the germline V gene, CDR1 is KGHSH and CDR2 is LQKENI. Trimming pared 1 base from V and 7 bases from J, leaving 13 bases between. CDR3 sequence (DNA): TGTGCCAGCTCACCACTGAGACCCTCCCCGACCCAGTACTTC. It yields the protein CASSPLRPSPTQYF.

This clonotype was seen a few times. CDR3 nucleotides: TGTGCCAGCAGCCCGCGACTAGCGGGACGACGAACCTACAATGAGCAGTTCTTC. This codes for CASSPRLAGRRTYNEQFF. The chain combines TRBV7-3 with TRBJ2-1; 11 nucleotides agree with TRBD2. Germline assignment: CDR1 SGHTA and CDR2 FQGTGA. The CDR3 totals 18 residues. V shed 5 bases and J 2 bases; nucleotides not matched to a gene: 11.

There are a few counts of this clonotype. The chain is built from TRBV7-3 and TRBJ2-7; D is unresolved. The CDR3 consists of 15 residues. The V gene's germline CDR1 is SGHTA and CDR2 FQGTGA. V lost 2 bases and J 3 bases, leaving 14 bases between the germline ends. CDR3 nucleotides: TGTGCCAGCAGCTTAGGGTCACAGACTTACTACGAGCAGTACTTC. As protein: CASSLGSQTYYEQYF.

This chain links TRBV12-3 or TRBV12-4 with TRBJ2-3; 10 bases are shared with TRBD2. This CDR3 has 17 residues. Trimming cost V 7 bases and J 0 bases; bases outside gene matches: 10. The CDR3 DNA is TGTGCCAGCACGGAAAGGCTAGCGGGGGCTAGCACAGATACGCAGTATTTT. Translated: CASTERLAGASTDTQYF.

This clonotype has at least ten counts. At one end the junction does not follow the germline gene, possibly because of a read error. V and J are TRBV7-7 and TRBJ2-5; no reliable D call. The CDR3 extends over 14 amino acids. Germline CDR1 is SSHAT and CDR2 is FNYEAQ (reference sequence). This CDR3 reads CASSSGPWQETQYF. As DNA, the CDR3 is TGTGCTAGCAGCTCCGGACCGTGGCAAGAGACCCAGTACTTC.

This clonotype was recorded at least ten times. This chain uses TRBV29-1 with TRBJ2-3; TRBD2 agrees at 7 bases. The ends lost 8 bases at V and 4 bases at J; junction bases unmatched: 9. CDR3 size: 13 residues. From germline, CDR1 is SQVTM and CDR2 ANQGSEA. CDR3 region: CSPGTIFSDTQYF. Here the CDR3 DNA reads TGCAGCCCCGGGACTATTTTTTCAGATACGCAGTATTTT.

The table lists this clonotype with a few counts. J is TRBJ2-5 and V is TRBV4-3; possibly TRBD2 for D (5 bases). From germline, CDR1 is LGHNA and CDR2 YSLEER. V was pared by 0 bases and J by 4 bases, with 12 bases between. The CDR3 extends over 15 amino acids. The DNA of the CDR3 is TGCGCCAGCAGCCAAGATCCGGCAGGACTAGAGACCCAGTACTTC. Its translation is CASSQDPAGLETQYF.

This clonotype was detected ten times or more. The chain has TRBV5-6 and TRBJ2-3; 7 bases align to TRBD2. The germline V gene encodes CDR1 SGHDT and CDR2 YYEEEE. J gave up 9 bases and V 1 base, and 8 bases lay outside the gene matches. There are 14 residues in the CDR3. CDR3 sequence (DNA): TGTGCCAGCAGCTTGCGTGGACTAGTCCAGACGCAGTATTTT. It encodes CASSLRGLVQTQYF.

This chain uses TRBV28 with TRBJ2-3, with 8 positions matching TRBD2. The CDR3 extends over 15 amino acids. Germline CDR1 is MDHEN and CDR2 is SYDVKM. With 10 bases clipped from V and 1 base from J, the junction kept 10 bases outside the gene matches. This CDR3 reads CATNPGLDGTDTQYF. Written as DNA, the CDR3 is TGTGCCACCAACCCGGGACTAGATGGCACAGATACGCAGTATTTT.

This clonotype has at least ten counts. This chain connects TRBV15 to TRBJ2-5, with 7 bases that match TRBD1. Germline CDR1 LNHNV, CDR2 YYDKDF (reference sequence). The V gene end was trimmed by 2 bases and the J gene end by 1 base; junction bases not matched to a gene: 7. The CDR3 spans 16 residues. The CDR3 here is CATSRNSGTVQETQYF. The DNA for the CDR3 is TGTGCCACCAGCAGAAATTCCGGGACAGTCCAAGAGACCCAGTACTTC.

This clonotype turned up a few times. The V call is TRBV4-2, the J call TRBJ2-6, with 8 bases aligning to TRBD1. The CDR3 contains 18 residues. J was trimmed by 1 base and V by 1 base; bases with no gene match: 6. CDR1 and CDR2 (germline): LGHNA, YNFKEQ. CDR3 region: CASSQADRVVSGANVLTF. In DNA, the CDR3 is TGTGCCAGCAGCCAAGCGGACAGGGTCGTTTCTGGGGCCAACGTCCTGACTTTC.

This clonotype was seen more than once but under ten times. The CDR3 sequence is CASTGYEQYF. DNA for the CDR3: TGTGCCAGCACCGGATACGAGCAGTACTTC. V and J are TRBV2 and TRBJ2-7; D is unclear. Germline lookup yields CDR1 SNHLY and CDR2 FYNNEI. The CDR3 runs 10 residues. V lost 7 bases, J lost 4 bases, and 5 bases lay in between.

This clonotype was recorded a few times. This chain uses TRBV6-1 with TRBJ2-3; D remains unclear. The germline V and J ends were trimmed by 6 bases and 0 bases, with 10 bases remaining between them. There are 14 residues in the CDR3. Germline assignment: CDR1 MNHNS and CDR2 SASEGT. The CDR3 nucleotides are TGTGCCAGCAGAGGTTGGGTGAGCACAGATACGCAGTATTTT. It encodes CASRGWVSTDTQYF.

This clonotype turned up a few times. The V gene is TRBV29-1, the J gene TRBJ1-3; D not certain. The CDR3 contains 12 residues. V shed 5 bases and J shed 4 bases, with 9 bases lying between them. Germline V gene sequence: CDR1 SQVTM, CDR2 ANQGSEA. The CDR3 region is CSVFGLGNTIYF. In DNA form, the CDR3 reads TGCAGCGTTTTCGGGCTCGGAAACACCATATATTTT.

There are a few counts of this clonotype. The chain recombines TRBV15 with TRBJ2-2; TRBD2 aligns across 9 bases. V trimming: 0 bases; J trimming: 7 bases; junction bases outside the gene matches: 18. The CDR3 covers 20 residues. CDR1 LNHNV and CDR2 YYDKDF come from the germline V gene (reference sequence). The CDR3 region has the DNA TGTGCCACCAGCAGAGACCGACTAGCGGATTCAAAACGGGGTGGCGGGGAGCTGTTTTTT. This sequence encodes CATSRDRLADSKRGGGELFF.

This clonotype was observed a handful of times. CDR3 amino acids: CSATETGFTADTQYF. CDR3 nucleotides: TGCAGTGCTACCGAGACAGGTTTTACCGCAGATACGCAGTATTTT. This chain joins TRBV20-1 and TRBJ2-3; possibly TRBD1 for D (6 bases). CDR3 length equals 15 residues. CDR1 is DFQATT, CDR2 SNEGSKA, per germline (reference sequence). V was trimmed by 4 bases and J by 4 bases, leaving 18 bases between them.

This chain joins TRBV20-1 and TRBJ1-2; TRBD1 might be the D (6 bases). V lost 3 bases to trimming and J lost 2 bases, with 16 bases between them. Germline V gene sequence: CDR1 DFQATT, CDR2 SNEGSKA (reference sequence). This CDR3 has 15 amino acids. The CDR3 nucleotides are TGCAGTGCTAGGACCGCGGGGGCGCGCAACTATGGCTACACCTTC. Amino acid sequence: CSARTAGARNYGYTF.

The CDR3 spells CASSSPPPYQETQYF. In DNA form, the CDR3 reads TGTGCCAGCAGTTCCCCCCCCCCGTACCAAGAGACCCAGTACTTC. The chain combines TRBV28 with TRBJ2-5; D unclear. This CDR3 contains 15 residues. Trimming stripped 4 bases from V and 0 bases from J, with 12 bases between. The V gene's germline CDR1 is MDHEN and CDR2 SYDVKM.

There are a few counts of this clonotype. The junction does not match germline at one end; this may be a read error. The chain joins TRBV20-1 to TRBJ2-7; 9 positions match TRBD1. The CDR3 length is 14 residues. Germline loops: CDR1 DFQATT, CDR2 SNEGSKA (reference sequence). The CDR3 coding sequence is TGCAGAGCTAGGGACAGGGTAAAAACCTACGAGCAGTACTTC. This encodes CRARDRVKTYEQYF.

This chain joins TRBV28 and TRBJ2-7, with unresolved D. Looked up from germline, CDR1 is MDHEN and CDR2 is SYDVKM. The CDR3 extends over 14 amino acids. V dropped 3 bases and J dropped 2 bases, with 11 bases sitting between them. The CDR3 spells CASSLGNHPYEQYF. Written as DNA, the CDR3 is TGTGCCAGCAGTTTGGGGAACCACCCCTACGAGCAGTACTTC.

A few counts support this clonotype. The CDR3 DNA reads TGTGCCAGCAGTCCATATCCCGGGAGGGACACCGGGGAGCTGTTTTTT. This gives the protein CASSPYPGRDTGELFF. The chain carries TRBV12-3 or TRBV12-4 and TRBJ2-2, with TRBD2 matching over 8 bases. Trimming removed 5 bases from V and 3 bases from J; junction bases left unmatched: 8. This CDR3 has 16 residues.